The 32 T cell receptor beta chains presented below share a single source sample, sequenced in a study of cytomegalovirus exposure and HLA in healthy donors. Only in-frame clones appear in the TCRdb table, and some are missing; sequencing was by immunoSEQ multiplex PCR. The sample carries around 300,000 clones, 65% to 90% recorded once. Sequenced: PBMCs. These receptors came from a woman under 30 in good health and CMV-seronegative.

CDR3 coding DNA: TGCGCCAGCAGCTTGGCCGGGACAGGGGGCAATCAGCCCCAGCATTTT. This codes for CASSLAGTGGNQPQHF. The rearrangement uses TRBV5-1 and TRBJ1-5, with 10 bases lining up with TRBD1. J gave up 2 bases and V 0 bases, and 2 bases lay outside the gene matches. Germline loops: CDR1 SGHRS, CDR2 YFSETQ. The CDR3 length is 16 residues.

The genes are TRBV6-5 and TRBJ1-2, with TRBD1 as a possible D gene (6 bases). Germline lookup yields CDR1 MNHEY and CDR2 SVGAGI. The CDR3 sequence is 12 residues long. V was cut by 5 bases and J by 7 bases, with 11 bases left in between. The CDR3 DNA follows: TGTGCCAGCAGTAACAGGGAACGTGGCTACACCTTC. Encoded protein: CASSNRERGYTF.

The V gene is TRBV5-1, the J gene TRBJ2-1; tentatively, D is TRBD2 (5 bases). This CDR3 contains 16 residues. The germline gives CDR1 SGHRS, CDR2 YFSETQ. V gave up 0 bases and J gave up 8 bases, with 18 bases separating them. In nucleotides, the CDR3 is TGCGCCAGCAGCTTGGCCTTGGCGGGTTATATTTATGAGCAGTTCTTC. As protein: CASSLALAGYIYEQFF.

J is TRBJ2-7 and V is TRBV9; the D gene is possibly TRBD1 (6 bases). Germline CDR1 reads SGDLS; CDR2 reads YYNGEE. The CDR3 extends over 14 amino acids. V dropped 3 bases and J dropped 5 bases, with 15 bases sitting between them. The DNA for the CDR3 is TGTGCCAGCAGCGCGACAGGTCGTCCCAACGAGCAGTACTTC. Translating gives CASSATGRPNEQYF.

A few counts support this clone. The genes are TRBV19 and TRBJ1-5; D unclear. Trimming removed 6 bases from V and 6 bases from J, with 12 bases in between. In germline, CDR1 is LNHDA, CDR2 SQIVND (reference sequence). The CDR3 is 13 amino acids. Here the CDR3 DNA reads TGTGCCAGTAGACGCGATTTCGGTCAGCCCCAGCATTTT. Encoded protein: CASRRDFGQPQHF. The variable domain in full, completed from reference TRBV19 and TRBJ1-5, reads DGGITQSPKYLFRKEGQNVTLSCEQNLNHDAMYWYRQDPGQGLRLIYYSQIVNDFQKGDIAEGYSVSREKKESFPLTVTSAQKNPTAFYLCASRRDFGQPQHFGDGTRLSIL.

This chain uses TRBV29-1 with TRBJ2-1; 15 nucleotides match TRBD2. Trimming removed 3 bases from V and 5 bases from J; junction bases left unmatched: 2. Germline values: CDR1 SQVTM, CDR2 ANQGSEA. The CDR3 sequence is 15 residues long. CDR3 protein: CSVEGTSGRNNEQFF. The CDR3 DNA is TGCAGCGTTGAGGGGACTAGCGGGAGGAACAATGAGCAGTTCTTC.

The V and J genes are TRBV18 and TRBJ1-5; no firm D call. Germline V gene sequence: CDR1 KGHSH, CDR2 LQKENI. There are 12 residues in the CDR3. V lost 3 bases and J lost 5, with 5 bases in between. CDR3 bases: TGTGCCAGCTCACCCGTAGATCAGCCCCAGCATTTT. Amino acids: CASSPVDQPQHF.

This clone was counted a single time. As DNA, the CDR3 is TGTGCCAGCAGTTTTAACGGGCTAGCGGGGGGGCAGGGAGAGCAGTTCTTC. Translated: CASSFNGLAGGQGEQFF. This rearrangement joins TRBV28 to TRBJ2-1; TRBD2 agrees at 12 bases. CDR3 size: 17 residues. The junction had 13 bases not matched to a gene; V was cut back by 3 bases and J by 10 bases. The germline CDR1 and CDR2 sequences are MDHEN and SYDVKM.

The CDR3 DNA follows: TGCGCCAGCAGCTTAGCGGGAGTACCAGATACGCAGTATTTT. Translating it yields CASSLAGVPDTQYF. The chain has TRBV5-1 and TRBJ2-3, with 8 bases that match TRBD2. The CDR3 contains 14 residues. J was trimmed by 4 bases and V by 2 bases; bases with no gene match: 3. Germline-derived CDR1 and CDR2 are SGHRS and YFSETQ. The variable domain in full, with the rest retrieved from reference TRBV5-1 and TRBJ2-3, is KAGVTQTPRYLIKTRGQQVTLSCSPISGHRSVSWYQQTPGQGLQFLFEYFSETQRNKGNFPGRFSGRQFSNSRSEMNVSTLELGDSALYLCASSLAGVPDTQYFGPGTRLTVL.

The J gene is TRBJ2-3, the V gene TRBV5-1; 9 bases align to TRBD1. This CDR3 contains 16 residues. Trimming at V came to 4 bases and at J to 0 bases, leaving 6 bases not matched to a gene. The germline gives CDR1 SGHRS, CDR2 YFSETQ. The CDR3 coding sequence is TGCGCCAGCAGCATGGACAGGGGCTTAAGCACAGATACGCAGTATTTT. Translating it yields CASSMDRGLSTDTQYF.

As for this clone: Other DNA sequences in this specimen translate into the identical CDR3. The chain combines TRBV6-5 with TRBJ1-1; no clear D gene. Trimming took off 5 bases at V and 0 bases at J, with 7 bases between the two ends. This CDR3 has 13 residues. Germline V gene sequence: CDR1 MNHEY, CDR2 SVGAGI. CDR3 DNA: TGTGCCAGCAGTCTCACAGTGAACACTGAAGCTTTCTTT. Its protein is CASSLTVNTEAFF.

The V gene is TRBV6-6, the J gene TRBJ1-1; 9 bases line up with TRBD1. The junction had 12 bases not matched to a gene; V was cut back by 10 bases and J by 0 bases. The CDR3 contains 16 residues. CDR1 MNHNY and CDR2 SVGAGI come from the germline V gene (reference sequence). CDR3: CATRPRDRALNTEAFF. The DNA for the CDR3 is TGTGCCACCCGCCCCCGGGACAGGGCTTTGAACACTGAAGCTTTCTTT.

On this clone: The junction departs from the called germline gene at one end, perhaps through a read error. The CDR3 reads CANSQKLAGDTQYF. CDR3 sequence (DNA): TGTGCCAACAGCCAAAAACTAGCTGGGGATACGCAGTATTTT. The chain is built from TRBV7-3 and TRBJ2-3; D perhaps matches TRBD2 (6 bases). The germline V gene has CDR1 SGHTA and CDR2 FQGTGA. The CDR3 covers 14 residues. The entire variable domain, with the rest obtained from reference TRBV7-3 and TRBJ2-3, is as follows: GAGVSQTPSNKVTEKGKYVELRCDPISGHTALYWYRQSLGQGPEFLIYFQGTGAADDSGLPNDRFFAVRPEGSVSTLKIQRTERGDSAVYLCANSQKLAGDTQYFGPGTRLTVL.

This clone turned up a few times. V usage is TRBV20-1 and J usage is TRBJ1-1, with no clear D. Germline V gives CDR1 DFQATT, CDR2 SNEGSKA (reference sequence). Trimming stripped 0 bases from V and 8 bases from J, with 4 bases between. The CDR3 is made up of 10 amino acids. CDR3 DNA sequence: TGCAGTGCTAGAGATTCAGAAGCTTTCTTT. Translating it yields CSARDSEAFF.

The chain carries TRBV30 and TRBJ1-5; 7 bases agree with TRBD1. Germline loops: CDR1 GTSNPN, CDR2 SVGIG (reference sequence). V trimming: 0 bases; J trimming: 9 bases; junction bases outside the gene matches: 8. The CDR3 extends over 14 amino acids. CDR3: CAWSVGQGGRPQHF. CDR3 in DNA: TGTGCCTGGAGTGTTGGGCAGGGGGGAAGGCCCCAGCATTTT.

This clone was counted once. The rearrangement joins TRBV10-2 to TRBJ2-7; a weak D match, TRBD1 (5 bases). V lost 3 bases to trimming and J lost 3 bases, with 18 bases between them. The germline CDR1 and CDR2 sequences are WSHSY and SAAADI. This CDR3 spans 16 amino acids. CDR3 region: CASSDAEKGLHYEQYF. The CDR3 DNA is TGCGCCAGCAGTGACGCCGAGAAGGGGCTGCACTACGAGCAGTACTTC.

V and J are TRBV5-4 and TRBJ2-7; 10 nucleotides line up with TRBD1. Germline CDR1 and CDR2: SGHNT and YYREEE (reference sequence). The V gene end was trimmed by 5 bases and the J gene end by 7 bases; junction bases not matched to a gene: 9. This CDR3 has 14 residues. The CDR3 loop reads CASRNRDRGREQYF. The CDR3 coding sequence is TGTGCCAGCAGAAATCGGGACAGGGGTCGAGAGCAGTACTTC.

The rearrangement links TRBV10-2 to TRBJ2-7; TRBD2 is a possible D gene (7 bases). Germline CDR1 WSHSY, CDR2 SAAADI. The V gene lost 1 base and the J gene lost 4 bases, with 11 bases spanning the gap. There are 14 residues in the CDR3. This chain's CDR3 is CASSEWGGGYEQYF. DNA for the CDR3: TGCGCCAGCAGTGAGTGGGGGGGCGGGTACGAGCAGTACTTC.

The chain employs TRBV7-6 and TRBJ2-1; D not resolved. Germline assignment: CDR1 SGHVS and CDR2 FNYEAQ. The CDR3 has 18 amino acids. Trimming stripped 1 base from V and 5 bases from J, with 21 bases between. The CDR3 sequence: CASSLEVWSPLRNNEQFF. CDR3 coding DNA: TGTGCCAGCAGCTTAGAAGTATGGAGTCCTCTAAGGAACAATGAGCAGTTCTTC.

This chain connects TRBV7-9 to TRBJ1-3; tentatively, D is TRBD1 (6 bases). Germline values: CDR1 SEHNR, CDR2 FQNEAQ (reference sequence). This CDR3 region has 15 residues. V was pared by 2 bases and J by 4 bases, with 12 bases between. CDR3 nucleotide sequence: TGTGCCAGCAGCTTATCGGGACAAGGGGGAAACACCATATATTTT. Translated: CASSLSGQGGNTIYF.

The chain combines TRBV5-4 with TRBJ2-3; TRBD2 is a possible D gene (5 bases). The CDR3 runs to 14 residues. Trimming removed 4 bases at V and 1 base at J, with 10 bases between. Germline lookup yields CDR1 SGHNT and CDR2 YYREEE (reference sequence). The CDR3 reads CASSRGLGTDTQYF. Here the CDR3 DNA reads TGTGCCAGCAGCCGTGGACTTGGCACAGATACGCAGTATTTT.

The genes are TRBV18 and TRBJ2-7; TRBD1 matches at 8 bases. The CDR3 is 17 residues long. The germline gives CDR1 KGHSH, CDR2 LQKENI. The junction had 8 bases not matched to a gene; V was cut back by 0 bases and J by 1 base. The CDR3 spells CASSPPLVRTGSYEQYF. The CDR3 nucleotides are TGTGCCAGCTCACCACCTCTGGTTCGGACAGGGTCCTACGAGCAGTACTTC.

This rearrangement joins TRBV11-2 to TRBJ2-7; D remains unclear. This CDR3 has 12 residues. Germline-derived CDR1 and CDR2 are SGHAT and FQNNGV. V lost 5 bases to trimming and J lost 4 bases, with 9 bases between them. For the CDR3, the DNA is TGTGCCAGCAGCCCTTCCGTATACGAGCAGTACTTC. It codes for CASSPSVYEQYF.

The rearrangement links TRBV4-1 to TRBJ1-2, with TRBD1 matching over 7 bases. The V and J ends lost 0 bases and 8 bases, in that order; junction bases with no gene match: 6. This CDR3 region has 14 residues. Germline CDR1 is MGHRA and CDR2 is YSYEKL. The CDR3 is CASSQELTGRGYTF. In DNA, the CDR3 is TGCGCCAGCAGCCAAGAACTGACAGGGCGGGGCTACACCTTC.

This CDR3 reads CASSLNYLAGGNTGELFF. The CDR3 DNA follows: TGTGCCAGCAGCTTGAACTACCTAGCGGGAGGTAACACCGGGGAGCTGTTTTTT. This chain links TRBV7-6 with TRBJ2-2; TRBD2 aligns across 11 bases. From germline, CDR1 is SGHVS and CDR2 FNYEAQ. The CDR3 totals 18 residues. Losses at the gene ends were 3 bases for V and 2 bases for J; bases not matched to a gene: 8.

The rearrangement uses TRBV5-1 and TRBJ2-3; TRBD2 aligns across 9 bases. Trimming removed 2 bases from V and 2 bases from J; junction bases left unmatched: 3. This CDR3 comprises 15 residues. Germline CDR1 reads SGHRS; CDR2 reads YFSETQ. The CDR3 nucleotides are TGCGCCAGCAGCTTAGAGCGGGGGGCCACAGATACGCAGTATTTT. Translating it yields CASSLERGATDTQYF. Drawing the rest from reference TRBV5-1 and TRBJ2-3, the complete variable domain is KAGVTQTPRYLIKTRGQQVTLSCSPISGHRSVSWYQQTPGQGLQFLFEYFSETQRNKGNFPGRFSGRQFSNSRSEMNVSTLELGDSALYLCASSLERGATDTQYFGPGTRLTVL.

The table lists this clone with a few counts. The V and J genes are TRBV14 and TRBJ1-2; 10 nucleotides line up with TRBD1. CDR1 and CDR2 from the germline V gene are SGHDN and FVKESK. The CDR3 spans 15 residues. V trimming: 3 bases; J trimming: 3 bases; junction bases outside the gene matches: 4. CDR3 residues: CASSQTGGAYYGYTF. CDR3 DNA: TGTGCCAGCAGCCAGACAGGGGGCGCTTACTATGGCTACACCTTC.

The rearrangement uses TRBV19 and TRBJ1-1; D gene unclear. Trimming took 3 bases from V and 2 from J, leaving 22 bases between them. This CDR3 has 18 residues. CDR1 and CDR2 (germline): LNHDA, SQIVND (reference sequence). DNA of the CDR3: TGTGCCAGTAGTATTGTGGCCGAGGCGGCTGGAGACAACACTGAAGCTTTCTTT. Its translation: CASSIVAEAAGDNTEAFF.

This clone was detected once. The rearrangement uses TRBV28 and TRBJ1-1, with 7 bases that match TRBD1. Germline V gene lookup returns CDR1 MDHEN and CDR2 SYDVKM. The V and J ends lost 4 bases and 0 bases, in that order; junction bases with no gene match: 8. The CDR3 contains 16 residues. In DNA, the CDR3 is TGTGCCAGCAGTTCGCCGGGACAGAGCATGAACACTGAAGCTTTCTTT. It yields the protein CASSSPGQSMNTEAFF.

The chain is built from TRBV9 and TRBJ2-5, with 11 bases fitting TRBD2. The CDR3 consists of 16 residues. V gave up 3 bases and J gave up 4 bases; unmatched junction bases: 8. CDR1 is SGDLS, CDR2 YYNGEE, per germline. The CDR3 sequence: CASSDFSGRASETQYF. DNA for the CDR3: TGTGCCAGCAGCGATTTTAGCGGGAGGGCCTCAGAGACCCAGTACTTC.

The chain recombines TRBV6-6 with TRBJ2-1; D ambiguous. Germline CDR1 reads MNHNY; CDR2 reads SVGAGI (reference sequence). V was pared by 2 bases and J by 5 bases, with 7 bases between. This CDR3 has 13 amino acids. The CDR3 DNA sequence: TGTGCCAGCAGTTACAGACTTGACAATGAGCAGTTCTTC. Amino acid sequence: CASSYRLDNEQFF.

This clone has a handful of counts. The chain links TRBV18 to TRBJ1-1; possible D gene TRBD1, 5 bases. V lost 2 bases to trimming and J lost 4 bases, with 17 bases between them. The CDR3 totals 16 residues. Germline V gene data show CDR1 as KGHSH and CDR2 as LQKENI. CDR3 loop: CASSPVVAGIRTEAFF. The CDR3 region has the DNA TGTGCCAGCTCACCAGTGGTAGCAGGGATCCGCACTGAAGCTTTCTTT.